A single sample is the source of the 14 T cell receptor beta chains below, sequenced in a study of T cell responses to AZD1222 COVID-19 vaccine. TCRdb keeps only in-frame clones here, not all; method: immunoSEQ multiplex PCR. The sample consists of 85,000 to 130,000 clones, about 94% of them appearing once. Source: peripheral blood, taken on day 0 of AZD1222 vaccination. The receptor set was obtained from an adult in good health.

The V call is TRBV7-9, the J call TRBJ1-1; D is undetermined. The CDR3 length is 14 residues. CDR1 and CDR2 (germline): SEHNR, FQNEAQ (reference sequence). V was shortened by 1 base and J by 1 base, with 7 bases between the two germline ends. This CDR3 is CASSLGTTNTEAFF. The CDR3 nucleotides are TGTGCCAGCAGCTTAGGTACAACGAACACTGAAGCTTTCTTT. The full variable domain, in which reference TRBV7-9 and TRBJ1-1 provide the parts outside the CDR3, is DTGVSQNPRHKITKRGQNVTFRCDPISEHNRLYWYRQTLGQGPEFLTYFQNEAQLEKSRLLSDRFSAERPKGSFSTLEIQRTEQGDSAMYLCASSLGTTNTEAFFGQGTRLTVV.

The J gene is TRBJ2-7, the V gene TRBV30; TRBD2 is a possible D gene (5 bases). Germline assignment: CDR1 GTSNPN and CDR2 SVGIG (reference sequence). The CDR3 is 14 amino acids. Deletions cut 0 bases from V and 5 bases from J, with 14 bases between. The CDR3 here is CAWSVGGLSNEQYF. CDR3 in DNA: TGTGCCTGGAGTGTAGGCGGGCTCTCGAACGAGCAGTACTTC.

J is TRBJ2-7 and V is TRBV25-1; D gene ambiguous. The germline CDR1 and CDR2 sequences are MGHDK and SYGVNS. Trimming took 5 bases from V and 4 from J, leaving 6 bases between them. The CDR3 is 11 residues long. The CDR3 nucleotides are TGTGCCAGCAGTTACTTATACGAGCAGTACTTC. Its translation is CASSYLYEQYF.

The chain recombines TRBV2 with TRBJ2-2; TRBD2 matches 7 bases. The ends lost 5 bases at V and 2 bases at J; junction bases unmatched: 8. CDR1 is SNHLY and CDR2 is FYNNEI in the germline V gene. The CDR3 is 16 amino acids. The CDR3 DNA follows: TGTGCCAGCAGTCCGTTTGGCGGGAGCAACACCGGGGAGCTGTTTTTT. Its translation: CASSPFGGSNTGELFF.

The chain recombines TRBV27 with TRBJ2-7; no reliable D call. Trimming shortened V by 3 bases and J by 1 base, and 7 bases separated the two germline ends. The germline V gene has CDR1 MNHEY and CDR2 SMNVEV (reference sequence). The CDR3 is 13 amino acids. The CDR3 region is CASSFMGSYEQYF. DNA for the CDR3: TGTGCCAGCAGTTTCATGGGGTCCTACGAGCAGTACTTC.

The chain combines TRBV5-4 with TRBJ2-5; 10 bases align to TRBD2. Trimming took 0 bases from V and 5 from J; bases not matched to a gene: 7. There are 16 residues in the CDR3. From germline, CDR1 is SGHNT and CDR2 YYREEE (reference sequence). The CDR3 DNA follows: TGTGCCAGCAGCTTGGCTAGCGGGAGATCTCAGGAGACCCAGTACTTC. Protein: CASSLASGRSQETQYF.

The chain employs TRBV4-3 and TRBJ1-4; no reliable D call. V lost 0 bases, J lost 8 bases, and 7 bases lay in between. The CDR3 sequence is 13 residues long. The germline V gene encodes CDR1 LGHNA and CDR2 YSLEER. The DNA of the CDR3 is TGCGCCAGCAGCCAAGATCATCGGGAAAAACTGTTTTTT. This translates into CASSQDHREKLFF.

The genes are TRBV6-5 and TRBJ1-4, with 7 bases matching TRBD1. Germline assignment: CDR1 MNHEY and CDR2 SVGAGI. This CDR3 region has 15 residues. J gave up 3 bases and V 2 bases, and 3 bases lay outside the gene matches. The CDR3 bases are TGTGCCAGCAGTTACCGAGGGGGCTCTAATGAAAAACTGTTTTTT. Protein sequence: CASSYRGGSNEKLFF.

This chain joins TRBV7-3 and TRBJ2-5, with TRBD1 as a possible D gene (6 bases). CDR3 length: 14 residues. Per the germline V gene, CDR1 is SGHTA and CDR2 is FQGTGA. With 5 bases removed from V and 4 bases from J, the gap between germline ends came to 14 bases. The CDR3 DNA reads TGTGCCAGCAGCGCCACAGGGTACGGAGAGACCCAGTACTTC. As protein: CASSATGYGETQYF.

V and J are TRBV3-1 (or the pseudogene TRBV3-2) and TRBJ1-4, with 7 bases fitting TRBD1. The CDR3 has 15 amino acids. J gave up 5 bases and V 2 bases, and 5 bases lay outside the gene matches. The germline V gene encodes CDR1 LGHDT and CDR2 YNNKEL (reference sequence). For the CDR3, the DNA is TGTGCCAGCAGCCAAAGACAGGGTCCGAATGAAAAACTGTTTTTT. The encoded protein is CASSQRQGPNEKLFF.

The CDR3 region is CASSSWTGNTEAFF. The CDR3 coding sequence is TGTGCCAGCAGCTCGTGGACAGGGAACACTGAAGCTTTCTTT. The genes are TRBV7-2 and TRBJ1-1; 7 bases fit TRBD1. Germline CDR1 reads SGHTA; CDR2 reads FQGNSA. Trimming took 4 bases from V and 1 from J; bases not matched to a gene: 3. The CDR3 is 14 residues long.

This clone has only one observation. The genes are TRBV10-1 and TRBJ1-4; D is uncertain. The CDR3 sequence is 16 residues long. Trimming stripped 9 bases from V and 3 bases from J, with 20 bases between. Germline CDR1 and CDR2: WNHNN and SYGVQD (reference sequence). The CDR3 region is CARNTRLLEPNEKLFF. CDR3 coding DNA: TGCGCCAGAAACACCAGACTTCTAGAGCCTAATGAAAAACTGTTTTTT.

The rearrangement uses TRBV14 and TRBJ2-5; unclear D gene. Germline V CDR1 and CDR2: SGHDN, FVKESK. This CDR3 spans 13 amino acids. V was trimmed by 0 bases and J by 3 bases, leaving 5 bases between them. The CDR3 region is CASSQDSKETQYF. In DNA form, the CDR3 reads TGTGCCAGCAGCCAAGACTCGAAAGAGACCCAGTACTTC.

The chain combines TRBV3-1 (or the pseudogene TRBV3-2) with TRBJ2-1; 13 bases are shared with TRBD2. The CDR3 length is 14 residues. In germline, CDR1 is LGHDT, CDR2 YNNKEL (reference sequence). Germline trimming cut 4 bases from V and 9 bases from J; bases unmatched to any gene: 3. This CDR3 is CASSLGLAGVEQFF. Written as DNA, the CDR3 is TGTGCCAGCAGCCTCGGACTAGCGGGAGTTGAGCAGTTCTTC.